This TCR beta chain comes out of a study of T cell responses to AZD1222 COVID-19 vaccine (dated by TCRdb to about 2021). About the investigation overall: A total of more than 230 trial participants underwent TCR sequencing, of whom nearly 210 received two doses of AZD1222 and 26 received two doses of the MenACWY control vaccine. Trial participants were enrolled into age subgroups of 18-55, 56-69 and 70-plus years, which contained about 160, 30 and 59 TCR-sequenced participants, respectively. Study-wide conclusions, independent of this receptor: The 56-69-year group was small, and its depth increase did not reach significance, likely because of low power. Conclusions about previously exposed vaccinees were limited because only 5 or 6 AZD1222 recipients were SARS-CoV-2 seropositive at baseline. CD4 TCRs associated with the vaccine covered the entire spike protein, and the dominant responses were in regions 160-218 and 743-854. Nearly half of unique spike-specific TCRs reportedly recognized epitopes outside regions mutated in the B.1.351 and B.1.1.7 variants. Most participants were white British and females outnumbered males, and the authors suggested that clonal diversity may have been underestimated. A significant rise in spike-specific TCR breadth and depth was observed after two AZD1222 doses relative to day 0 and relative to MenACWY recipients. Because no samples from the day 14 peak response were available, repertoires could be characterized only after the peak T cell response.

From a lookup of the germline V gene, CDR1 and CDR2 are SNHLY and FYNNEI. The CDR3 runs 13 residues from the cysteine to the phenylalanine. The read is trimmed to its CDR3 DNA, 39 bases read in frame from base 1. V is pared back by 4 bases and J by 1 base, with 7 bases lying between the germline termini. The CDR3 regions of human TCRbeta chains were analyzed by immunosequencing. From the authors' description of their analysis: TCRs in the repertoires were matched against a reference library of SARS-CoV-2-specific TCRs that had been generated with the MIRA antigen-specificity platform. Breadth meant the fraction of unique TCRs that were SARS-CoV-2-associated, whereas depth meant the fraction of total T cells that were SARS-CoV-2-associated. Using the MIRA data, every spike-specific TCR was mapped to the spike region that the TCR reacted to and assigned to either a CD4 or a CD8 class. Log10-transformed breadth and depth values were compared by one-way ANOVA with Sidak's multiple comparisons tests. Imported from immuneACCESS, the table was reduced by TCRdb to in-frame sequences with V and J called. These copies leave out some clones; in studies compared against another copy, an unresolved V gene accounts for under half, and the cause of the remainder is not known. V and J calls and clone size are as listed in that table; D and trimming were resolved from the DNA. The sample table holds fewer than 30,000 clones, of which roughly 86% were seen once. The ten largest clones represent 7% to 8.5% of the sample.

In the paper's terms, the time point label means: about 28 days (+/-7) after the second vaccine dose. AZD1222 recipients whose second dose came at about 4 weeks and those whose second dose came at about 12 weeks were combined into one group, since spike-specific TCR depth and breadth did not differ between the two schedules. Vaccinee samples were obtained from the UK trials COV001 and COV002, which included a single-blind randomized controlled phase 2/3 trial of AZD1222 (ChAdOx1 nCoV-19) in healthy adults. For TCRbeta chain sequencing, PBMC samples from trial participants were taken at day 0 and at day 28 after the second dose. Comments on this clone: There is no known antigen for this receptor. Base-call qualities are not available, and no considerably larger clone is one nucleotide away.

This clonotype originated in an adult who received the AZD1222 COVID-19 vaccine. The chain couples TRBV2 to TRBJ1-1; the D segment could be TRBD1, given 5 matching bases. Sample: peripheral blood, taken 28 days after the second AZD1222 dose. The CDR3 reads CASSGQGNTEAFF. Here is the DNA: TGTGCCAGCAGTGGCCAGGGGAACACTGAAGCTTTCTTT.